Each of the 22 T cell receptor beta chains below was sequenced from the same sample in a study of neoadjuvant nivolumab and ipilimumab in lung cancer. Profiled with immunoSEQ multiplex PCR; TCRdb holds only in-frame clones, not every one. This table holds 20,000 to 25,000 clones, roughly 85% found once. The sample here was peripheral blood, taken before neoadjuvant nivolumab, alone or with ipilimumab. Receptor source: an adult with non-small cell lung cancer.

The chain has TRBV5-6 and TRBJ2-5; the D gene is possibly TRBD1 (6 bases). Trimming removed 3 bases from V and 2 bases from J, with 11 bases in between. The V gene's germline CDR1 is SGHDT and CDR2 YYEEEE. The length of the CDR3 is 14 residues. The CDR3 bases are TGTGCCAGCAGCTCAAGACAGGTACAAGAGACCCAGTACTTC. Translation: CASSSRQVQETQYF.

The chain recombines TRBV7-9 with TRBJ1-1; TRBD1 aligns across 10 bases. CDR3 length: 14 residues. Losses at the gene ends were 8 bases for V and 1 base for J; bases not matched to a gene: 4. Germline lookup yields CDR1 SEHNR and CDR2 FQNEAQ (reference sequence). The CDR3 DNA reads TGTGCCAGCTGGGGGGACAGGGGGAACACTGAAGCTTTCTTT. Protein sequence: CASWGDRGNTEAFF.

CDR3 amino acids: CASRAGDKNTEAFF. The DNA for the CDR3 is TGTGCCAGCAGGGCAGGGGATAAAAACACTGAAGCTTTCTTT. This chain connects TRBV6-6 to TRBJ1-1, with a tentative D call TRBD1 (6 bases). The ends were cut back, 6 bases at V and 2 bases at J, with 13 bases in the middle. Per the germline V gene, CDR1 is MNHNY and CDR2 is SVGAGI (reference sequence). The CDR3 spans 14 residues.

The chain is built from TRBV30 and TRBJ2-7; D is perhaps TRBD2 (5 bases). Trimming cost V 0 bases and J 5 bases, with 14 bases left between them. The germline V gene has CDR1 GTSNPN and CDR2 SVGIG (reference sequence). CDR3 length equals 14 residues. The CDR3, as DNA: TGTGCCTGGAGTGTCGGAGGCTACCTCGACGAGCAGTACTTC. Amino acids: CAWSVGGYLDEQYF. Using reference TRBV30 and TRBJ2-7 for the parts outside the CDR3, the full variable domain is SQTIHQWPATLVQPVGSPLSLECTVEGTSNPNLYWYRQAAGRGLQLLFYSVGIGQISSEVPQNLSASRPQDRQFILSSKKLLLSDSGFYLCAWSVGGYLDEQYFGPGTRLTVT.

The chain combines TRBV5-1 with TRBJ2-1, with D perhaps TRBD1 (6 bases). The CDR3 is 14 amino acids. V lost 0 bases to trimming and J lost 8 bases, with 12 bases between them. Germline values: CDR1 SGHRS, CDR2 YFSETQ. The CDR3 is CASSLGQEADEQFF. The DNA for the CDR3 is TGCGCCAGCAGCTTGGGACAGGAGGCGGATGAGCAGTTCTTC.

The rearrangement links TRBV7-2 to TRBJ2-5, with D maybe TRBD1 (5 bases). The CDR3 loop spans 14 amino acids. V was trimmed by 2 bases and J by 5 bases, leaving 12 bases between them. Germline V gene data show CDR1 as SGHTA and CDR2 as FQGNSA. The CDR3 DNA reads TGTGCCAGCAGCTTACGGTGGGCAGGGGAGACCCAGTACTTC. This translates into CASSLRWAGETQYF.

The chain recombines TRBV4-1 with TRBJ1-5; no firm D call. This CDR3 is 16 amino acids long. Trimming took off 2 bases at V and 3 bases at J, with 14 bases between the two ends. Germline CDR1 MGHRA, CDR2 YSYEKL. CDR3 region: CASSQQPDGHNQPQHF. As DNA, the CDR3 is TGCGCCAGCAGCCAACAGCCGGACGGGCACAATCAGCCCCAGCATTTT.

This clone appeared once. The chain links TRBV7-6 to TRBJ2-1; 14 bases line up with TRBD2. This CDR3 comprises 15 residues. CDR1 is SGHVS, CDR2 FNYEAQ, per germline. The ends lost 4 bases at V and 9 bases at J; junction bases unmatched: 5. CDR3 nucleotide sequence: TGTGCCAGCAGCTCCCGACTAGCGGGAGGGAGTGAGCAGTTCTTC. It codes for CASSSRLAGGSEQFF.

The chain is built from TRBV30 and TRBJ2-7; 9 nucleotides agree with TRBD1. V dropped 5 bases and J dropped 5; count of bases not matched to a gene: 19. The CDR3 consists of 17 residues. The germline gives CDR1 GTSNPN, CDR2 SVGIG (reference sequence). CDR3 DNA: TGTGCCTGGGGAGGAGGATCCGGGACAGGGTATAGAAACGAGCAGTACTTC. Its translation: CAWGGGSGTGYRNEQYF. Based on the CDR3 plus reference TRBV30 and TRBJ2-7, the full variable domain is SQTIHQWPATLVQPVGSPLSLECTVEGTSNPNLYWYRQAAGRGLQLLFYSVGIGQISSEVPQNLSASRPQDRQFILSSKKLLLSDSGFYLCAWGGGSGTGYRNEQYFGPGTRLTVT.

This clone was observed once. The chain uses TRBV7-9 and TRBJ2-2; D not certain. The CDR3 contains 9 residues. CDR1 and CDR2 from the germline V gene are SEHNR and FQNEAQ (reference sequence). V lost 9 bases and J lost 6, with 2 bases in between. The CDR3 DNA reads TGTGCCAGTTCCGGGGAGCTGTTTTTT. It is translated as CASSGELFF.

This clone was counted between two and nine times. CDR3 amino acids: CASSVRPGLGRNEQFF. CDR3 DNA sequence: TGTGCCAGCAGTGTCAGACCGGGACTAGGGCGGAATGAGCAGTTCTTC. The chain carries TRBV6-1 and TRBJ2-1, with TRBD2 matching 8 bases. J was trimmed by 7 bases and V by 4 bases; bases with no gene match: 12. The germline V gene encodes CDR1 MNHNS and CDR2 SASEGT. CDR3 length: 16 amino acids.

This chain uses TRBV30 with TRBJ2-7, with 8 positions matching TRBD2. V dropped 3 bases and J dropped 0; count of bases not matched to a gene: 4. The CDR3 contains 14 residues. Germline assignment: CDR1 GTSNPN and CDR2 SVGIG (reference sequence). The CDR3 nucleotides read TGTGCCTGGAGAAAGAGCGGGAGCTCCTACGAGCAGTACTTC. It specifies CAWRKSGSSYEQYF.

This rearrangement joins TRBV18 to TRBJ2-1, with TRBD2 identical over 9 bases. Per germline, CDR1 KGHSH and CDR2 LQKENI. The CDR3 length is 14 residues. J lost 7 bases, V lost 0 bases, and 1 base had no gene match. The CDR3 is CASSPPSGSNEQFF. CDR3 DNA: TGTGCCAGCTCACCACCTAGCGGGAGTAATGAGCAGTTCTTC.

CDR3 sequence reads: CASSLKGGTNEKLFF. The CDR3, as DNA: TGTGCCAGCTCACTCAAAGGGGGAACTAATGAAAAACTGTTTTTT. The chain combines TRBV18 with TRBJ1-4; a possible D gene is TRBD1 (6 bases). Germline V gives CDR1 KGHSH, CDR2 LQKENI. CDR3 length equals 15 residues. The germline V and J ends were trimmed by 4 bases and 1 base, with 10 bases remaining between them.

The table lists this clone with a few counts. The V call is TRBV9, the J call TRBJ2-7; D ambiguous. CDR1 and CDR2 from the germline V gene are SGDLS and YYNGEE. The V end was cut by 0 bases, the J end by 0 bases, with 7 bases between. This CDR3 has 14 residues. The CDR3 loop reads CASSVARNSYEQYF. In DNA, the CDR3 is TGTGCCAGCAGCGTAGCGCGAAACTCCTACGAGCAGTACTTC.

This chain uses TRBV13 with TRBJ2-2, with D tentatively TRBD2 (5 bases). This CDR3 is built from 14 residues. V lost 2 bases to trimming and J lost 7 bases, with 11 bases between them. CDR1 PRHDT and CDR2 FYEKMQ come from the germline V gene (reference sequence). The CDR3 nucleotides read TGTGCCAGCAGCTTACAAGGACTTGGCGGGGAGCTGTTTTTT. This codes for CASSLQGLGGELFF.

The chain has TRBV7-6 and TRBJ2-3; 7 nucleotides line up with TRBD2. The length of the CDR3 is 15 residues. Losses at the gene ends were 5 bases for V and 5 bases for J; bases not matched to a gene: 10. Germline assignment: CDR1 SGHVS and CDR2 FNYEAQ. CDR3 bases: TGTGCCAGCAGCATGAGCGGGACGGGTGGAGATACGCAGTATTTT. Its protein is CASSMSGTGGDTQYF.

V and J are TRBV5-4 and TRBJ2-7, with D perhaps matching TRBD1 (5 bases). Germline V gives CDR1 SGHNT, CDR2 YYREEE (reference sequence). The CDR3 totals 13 residues. V dropped 4 bases and J dropped 5 bases, with 13 bases sitting between them. CDR3 nucleotides: TGTGCCAGCAGCCGGGTGATAGGGGACGAGCAGTACTTC. This codes for CASSRVIGDEQYF. The full variable domain, completed using reference TRBV5-4 and TRBJ2-7, is ETGVTQSPTHLIKTRGQQVTLRCSSQSGHNTVSWYQQALGQGPQFIFQYYREEENGRGNFPPRFSGLQFPNYSSELNVNALELDDSALYLCASSRVIGDEQYFGPGTRLTVT.

The genes are TRBV21-1 and TRBJ2-1; the D call in the table, TRBD1, was not verified against the DNA. TRBV21-1 constitutes a pseudogene. The length of the CDR3 is 16 residues. The CDR3 loop reads CASSRGQGGLYNEQFF. In DNA form, the CDR3 reads TGTGCCAGCAGCAGAGGACAGGGAGGGCTATACAATGAGCAGTTCTTC.

The chain is built from TRBV28 and TRBJ1-1; 7 bases map to TRBD1. The CDR3 consists of 11 residues. V lost 10 bases, J lost 10 bases, and 9 bases stayed unmatched. Germline lookup yields CDR1 MDHEN and CDR2 SYDVKM. For the CDR3, the DNA is TGTGCCACTGACGACAGGGCGGTAGCTTTCTTT. Translating gives CATDDRAVAFF.

The chain uses TRBV6-6 and TRBJ2-5, with D perhaps assigned TRBD1 or TRBD2 (6 bases each). CDR1 is MNHNY and CDR2 is SVGAGI in the germline V gene (reference sequence). The ends were cut back, 7 bases at V and 3 bases at J, with 21 bases in the middle. The CDR3 covers 16 residues. CDR3 nucleotide sequence: TGTGCCAGCACCGACAGGATCGGGAGAGGGAAAGAGACCCAGTACTTC. Translation gives CASTDRIGRGKETQYF.

The genes are TRBV10-3 and TRBJ1-5; D call uncertain. The CDR3 is 12 residues long. V was trimmed by 10 bases and J by 2 bases, leaving 9 bases between them. Germline-derived CDR1 and CDR2 are ENHRY and SYGVKD. Here the CDR3 reads CATGVGNQPQHF. In DNA, the CDR3 is TGTGCCACCGGTGTTGGCAATCAGCCCCAGCATTTT.